These T cell receptor beta chains were read from a single sample in a study of Graves' ophthalmopathy and Graves' hyperthyroidism. Using its own MiXCR run on the multiplex PCR reads, TCRdb lists one record per CDR3 protein. The data show 150,000 to 200,000 distinct CDR3 sequences, around two fifths seen once. The sample comprised peripheral blood. These receptors all stem from a man younger than 45 with Graves' ophthalmopathy. Each CDR3 is given with its conserved first and last residue. Each record gives: D gene, J gene, clone size, V gene, CDR3 protein, CDR3 DNA. A D gene is named only where the DNA matches it firmly. The listing skips clone size in some rows; elsewhere it reads once, few, many or a size class.

- TRBJ1-3 many TRBV2 CASSEVGRYPDTIYF TGTGCCAGCAGTGAAGTCGGACGCTATCCAGACACCATATATTTT
- TRBJ1-2 - TRBV29-1 CSVRGTSSYGYTF TGCAGCGTAAGGGGAACCTCCTCTTATGGCTACACCTTC
- TRBJ1-2 - TRBV6-1 CASRTGLSGYTF TGTGCCAGCAGAACAGGGTTATCCGGCTACACCTTC
TRBD2 TRBJ2-7 many TRBV11-1 CASSSTGLAGVSYEQYF TGTGCCAGCAGCTCAACGGGACTAGCGGGAGTCTCCTACGAGCAGTACTTC
- TRBJ1-1 many TRBV6-5 CASSPYREGTEAFF TGTGCCAGCAGTCCGTACAGGGAAGGCACTGAAGCTTTCTTT
- TRBJ1-6 many TRBV4-3 CASSQSASGRGSPLHF TGCGCCAGCAGCCAATCTGCCTCCGGGCGAGGTTCACCCCTCCACTTT
TRBD1 TRBJ2-4 many TRBV6-2/TRBV6-3 CASSFSGGWGKNIQYF TGTGCCAGCAGTTTTTCAGGGGGCTGGGGCAAAAACATTCAGTACTTC
TRBD1 TRBJ2-7 - TRBV2 CASRRDRGQSYEQYF TGTGCCAGCAGGAGGGACAGGGGTCAATCCTACGAGCAGTACTTC
TRBD1 TRBJ2-2 many TRBV12-3/TRBV12-4 CASGDRGQTDGNTGELFF TGTGCCAGCGGAGACAGGGGGCAAACAGATGGAAACACCGGGGAGCTGTTTTTT
- TRBJ2-5 - TRBV27 CASSLSFGQGKTQYF TGTGCCAGCAGTTTATCCTTCGGGCAGGGAAAGACCCAGTACTTC
- TRBJ2-5 many TRBV12-3/TRBV12-4 CASSLTGNQETQYF TGTGCCAGCAGTCTTACCGGGAATCAAGAGACCCAGTACTTC
- TRBJ1-4 many TRBV6-1 CASSESLAPPNEKLFF TGTGCCAGCAGTGAAAGCCTCGCCCCACCTAATGAAAAACTGTTTTTT
- TRBJ2-7 many TRBV11-2 CASSAPEVGAYEQYF TGTGCCAGCAGCGCCCCCGAGGTGGGGGCCTACGAGCAGTACTTC
- TRBJ1-2 - TRBV20-1 CSARADTNYGYTF TGCAGTGCTAGAGCGGATACTAACTATGGCTACACCTTC
- TRBJ2-5 - TRBV28 CASSFRTGGGRETQYF TGTGCCAGCAGTTTTAGGACTGGGGGTGGTCGGGAGACCCAGTACTTC
TRBD2 TRBJ2-7 many TRBV20-1 CSAGVAGARAYEQYF TGCAGTGCTGGGGTAGCGGGAGCACGGGCCTACGAGCAGTACTTC
- TRBJ2-2 - TRBV24-1 CATRGTGELFF TGTGCCACCAGGGGCACCGGGGAGCTGTTTTTT
- TRBJ2-7 - TRBV12-3/TRBV12-4 CASSFRGSDEQYF TGTGCCAGCAGTTTCAGGGGTAGCGACGAGCAGTACTTC
TRBD1 TRBJ1-6 - TRBV28 CASIQGATPLHF TGTGCCAGCATCCAGGGGGCTACACCCCTCCACTTT
- TRBJ1-1 many TRBV7-2 CASSSEGNTEAFF TGTGCCAGCAGCTCTGAGGGGAACACTGAAGCTTTCTTT
- TRBJ2-5 many TRBV12-3/TRBV12-4 CASNPNGPQETQYF TGTGCCAGCAATCCTAACGGGCCCCAAGAGACCCAGTACTTC
TRBD2 TRBJ2-5 many TRBV27 CASSLQAGELRETQYF TGTGCCAGCAGTCTACAAGCGGGAGAGTTGAGAGAGACCCAGTACTTC
- TRBJ1-5 - TRBV27 CASSPREMGNQPQHF TGTGCCAGCAGTCCCAGGGAGATGGGCAATCAGCCCCAGCATTTT
- TRBJ2-7 few TRBV6-5 CASSYMEGSEQYF TGTGCCAGCAGTTACATGGAGGGCTCCGAGCAGTACTTC
TRBD1 TRBJ1-5 - TRBV28 CASIMTGRINQPQHF TGTGCCAGCATTATGACAGGGAGGATCAATCAGCCCCAGCATTTT
- TRBJ1-6 few TRBV12-3/TRBV12-4 CASSQPGAASPLHF TGTGCCAGCAGTCAACCGGGGGCAGCTTCACCCCTCCACTTT
- TRBJ1-5 once TRBV6-4 CASSEKVVLNQPQHF TGTGCCAGCAGTGAAAAGGTCGTGCTCAATCAGCCCCAGCATTTT
TRBD2 TRBJ2-7 many TRBV12-3/TRBV12-4 CASSLNLAGGALYEQYF TGTGCCAGCAGTTTAAACCTAGCGGGAGGCGCGCTCTACGAGCAGTACTTC
- TRBJ2-7 many TRBV20-1 CSARAPLARDPYEQYF TGCAGTGCTAGAGCCCCGTTGGCACGGGATCCATACGAGCAGTACTTC
- TRBJ1-1 - TRBV28 CASSSETNEAFF TGTGCCAGCAGTTCCGAAACAAACGAAGCTTTCTTT
- TRBJ1-1 once TRBV30 CAWSLSGPRNTEAFF TGTGCCTGGAGTCTCTCGGGACCGAGGAACACTGAAGCTTTCTTT
TRBD2 TRBJ2-7 many TRBV6-5 CASSQTSGISYEQYF TGTGCCAGCAGTCAGACTAGCGGGATATCCTACGAGCAGTACTTC
TRBD2 TRBJ2-7 many TRBV5-1 CASSLLPGGSPFPSYEQYF TGCGCCAGCAGCCTGCTACCGGGCGGGAGCCCGTTTCCTTCCTACGAGCAGTACTTC
- TRBJ2-7 - TRBV11-2 CAISPPDSSQNAYEQYF TGTGCCATCAGCCCCCCCGACAGTTCCCAGAACGCCTACGAGCAGTACTTC
- TRBJ1-1 many TRBV6-2/TRBV6-3 CASSTTGTSAGYTEAFF TGTGCCAGCAGTACTACCGGGACATCAGCCGGGTACACTGAAGCTTTCTTT